Ten or more counts support the clone carrying this T cell receptor (beta chain). CDR3 length equals 15 residues. The V gene end was trimmed by 4 bases and the J gene end by 8 bases; junction bases not matched to a gene: 10. Germline-derived CDR1 and CDR2 are SGHTA and FQGNSA. Attachment of unique molecular identifiers was made to individual cDNA molecules. TCRdb analysed the 5' RACE reads with MiXCR anew, one entry per CDR3 protein. The sample carries 50,000 to 60,000 distinct CDR3 sequences, about 6.1% recorded once. This entry is derived from a study of early T cells in non-severe SARS-CoV-2 infection. Across the whole study: Sequencing of bulk RNA from unsorted whole blood was done, without chain pairing.

Sample: whole blood, taken at baseline. V usage is TRBV7-2 and J usage is TRBJ1-2; 10 bases align to TRBD1. The receptor's source is an adult who was a healthcare worker with PCR-confirmed SARS-CoV-2 infection or an uninfected control (not recorded which). CDR3 bases: TGTGCCAGCAGCTGGGCCGGGACAGGGGAACGCGGCTACACCTTC. Translation gives CASSWAGTGERGYTF.